Below, 22 T cell receptor beta chains from the same sample are listed, as sequenced in a study of blood T cell repertoires in COVID-19. Profiled with immunoSEQ multiplex PCR; TCRdb holds only in-frame clones, not every one. Among fewer than 200,000 clones listed, less than 90% were seen once. Sequencing was performed on peripheral blood. The receptors come from a man aged 60 to 75 with acute or convalescent COVID-19.

J is TRBJ1-4 and V is TRBV2; 8 bases are a match to TRBD1. Germline lookup yields CDR1 SNHLY and CDR2 FYNNEI. Unmatched junction bases numbered 7, after V lost 0 bases and J lost 7 bases. The CDR3 is 16 amino acids. CDR3 DNA sequence: TGTGCCAGCAGTGAAGCGGACAGGGCCTTTGGTGAAAAACTGTTTTTT. This encodes CASSEADRAFGEKLFF. Combining the CDR3 with reference TRBV2 and TRBJ1-4 gives the whole variable domain EPEVTQTPSHQVTQMGQEVILRCVPISNHLYFYWYRQILGQKVEFLVSFYNNEISEKSEIFDDQFSVERPDGSNFTLKIRSTKLEDSAMYFCASSEADRAFGEKLFFGSGTQLSVL.

The CDR3 region has the DNA TGCGCCAGCAGGGGACAGGGGGCGTCGAACACTGAAGCTTTCTTT. The encoded protein is CASRGQGASNTEAFF. The chain recombines TRBV5-1 with TRBJ1-1; 12 bases match TRBD1. Germline CDR1 reads SGHRS; CDR2 reads YFSETQ. J gave up 1 base and V 5 bases, and 3 bases lay outside the gene matches. This CDR3 is built from 15 residues. The full variable domain, completed using reference TRBV5-1 and TRBJ1-1, is KAGVTQTPRYLIKTRGQQVTLSCSPISGHRSVSWYQQTPGQGLQFLFEYFSETQRNKGNFPGRFSGRQFSNSRSEMNVSTLELGDSALYLCASRGQGASNTEAFFGQGTRLTVV.

This chain links TRBV24-1 with TRBJ1-5; D uncertain. The V gene lost 2 bases and the J gene lost 3 bases, with 4 bases spanning the gap. This CDR3 is 13 amino acids long. Per germline, CDR1 KGHDR and CDR2 SFDVKD. The CDR3 DNA reads as TGTGCCACCAGTGATTCCGTCAATCAGCCCCAGCATTTT. Protein product: CATSDSVNQPQHF.

This chain uses TRBV6-5 with TRBJ2-3; D is perhaps TRBD2 (6 bases). CDR1 is MNHEY and CDR2 is SVGAGI in the germline V gene. Trimming cost V 2 bases and J 0 bases, with 12 bases left between them. The CDR3 length is 16 residues. Written as DNA, the CDR3 is TGTGCCAGCAGTTACGCGGGGTCCTCTAGCACAGATACGCAGTATTTT. It yields the protein CASSYAGSSSTDTQYF.

CDR3 sequence (DNA): TGTGCCAGCAGTGAAGGGGCAGACGATCAGCCCCAGCATTTT. As protein: CASSEGADDQPQHF. V gene TRBV2 combines with J gene TRBJ1-5; the D is unclear. There are 14 residues in the CDR3. Trimming left V 1 base short and J 5 bases short, with 9 bases between. CDR1 SNHLY and CDR2 FYNNEI come from the germline V gene.

The chain uses TRBV6-4 and TRBJ1-1, with TRBD1 matching over 9 bases. CDR1 and CDR2 (germline): MRHNA, SNTAGT. V was clipped by 4 bases and J by 4 bases; unmatched bases: 7. CDR3 size: 15 residues. The CDR3 nucleotides are TGTGCCAGCAGTGCGGGACAGGGATTGAGCACTGAAGCTTTCTTT. It is translated as CASSAGQGLSTEAFF.

The V call is TRBV9, the J call TRBJ1-1; TRBD1 agrees at 7 bases. The junction had 4 bases not matched to a gene; V was cut back by 4 bases and J by 4 bases. Per the germline V gene, CDR1 is SGDLS and CDR2 is YYNGEE. The CDR3 is 13 residues long. The CDR3 reads CASSLPGGTEAFF. As DNA, the CDR3 is TGTGCCAGCAGCCTTCCAGGGGGCACTGAAGCTTTCTTT.

The chain employs TRBV10-3 and TRBJ1-2, with TRBD1 as a possible D gene (6 bases). Germline V CDR1 and CDR2: ENHRY, SYGVKD. The V gene lost 2 bases and the J gene lost 6 bases, with 10 bases spanning the gap. The CDR3 is 13 amino acids. This CDR3 reads CAISEGTLNGYTF. The CDR3 DNA reads as TGTGCCATCAGTGAGGGGACACTGAATGGCTACACCTTC.

J is TRBJ2-7 and V is TRBV7-9; 10 bases match TRBD2. Trimming cost V 1 base and J 9 bases; bases outside gene matches: 6. The CDR3 has 14 residues. The V gene's germline CDR1 is SEHNR and CDR2 FQNEAQ (reference sequence). CDR3 sequence: CASSLGLAGEVQYF. The CDR3 nucleotides read TGTGCCAGCAGCTTAGGGCTAGCGGGAGAGGTGCAGTACTTC.

This chain uses TRBV15 with TRBJ2-5; TRBD2 matches 8 bases. From germline, CDR1 is LNHNV and CDR2 YYDKDF (reference sequence). The CDR3 totals 16 residues. Trimming took 4 bases from V and 2 from J; bases not matched to a gene: 9. The CDR3 nucleotides read TGTGCCACCAGCATTAGATGGGCTAGCGGGCAAGAGACCCAGTACTTC. Translated, it gives CATSIRWASGQETQYF.

This chain joins TRBV7-2 and TRBJ1-3, with D tentatively TRBD1 (6 bases). V gave up 0 bases and J gave up 2 bases, with 11 bases separating them. CDR1 SGHTA and CDR2 FQGNSA come from the germline V gene. CDR3 length: 16 residues. The CDR3 DNA sequence: TGTGCCAGCAGCTTAGCGCAGGGGACACCTGGAAACACCATATATTTT. Its translation is CASSLAQGTPGNTIYF.

The rearrangement links TRBV4-1 to TRBJ2-1, with D possibly matching TRBD1 (6 bases). The CDR3 totals 14 residues. Germline V gene lookup returns CDR1 MGHRA and CDR2 YSYEKL. Trimming removed 4 bases from V and 0 bases from J, with 7 bases in between. As DNA, the CDR3 is TGCGCCAGCAGCCGGGACAACTCCTACAATGAGCAGTTCTTC. Encoded protein: CASSRDNSYNEQFF.

The rearrangement uses TRBV5-1 and TRBJ1-2; possibly TRBD1 for D (6 bases). With 3 bases removed from V and 8 bases from J, the gap between germline ends came to 23 bases. The CDR3 has 16 residues. CDR1 is SGHRS, CDR2 YFSETQ, per germline. The CDR3 sequence is CASSSGRASPGGGYTF. Written as DNA, the CDR3 is TGCGCCAGCAGCTCTGGGAGGGCTTCGCCCGGGGGCGGCTACACCTTC.

This chain joins TRBV24-1 and TRBJ2-5, with TRBD1 matching over 8 bases. Unmatched junction bases numbered 7, after V lost 3 bases and J lost 5 bases. The CDR3 has 15 residues. Germline V gene sequence: CDR1 KGHDR, CDR2 SFDVKD. DNA for the CDR3: TGTGCCACCAGTGATGACAGGGGTGTGCGGGAGACCCAGTACTTC. It codes for CATSDDRGVRETQYF.

This rearrangement joins TRBV7-3 to TRBJ1-5, with a possible D match to TRBD1 (6 bases). This CDR3 spans 18 amino acids. Trimming cost V 0 bases and J 0 bases, with 15 bases left between them. Germline CDR1 and CDR2: SGHTA and FQGTGA. The CDR3 bases are TGTGCCAGCAGCTTAACGGGTGACAGGAATAATAGCAATCAGCCCCAGCATTTT. This encodes CASSLTGDRNNSNQPQHF.

In its sample, this clone was seen once. The chain links TRBV5-4 to TRBJ2-1, with no clear D. Trimming removed 4 bases from V and 4 bases from J, with 6 bases in between. The CDR3 is 12 residues long. Looked up from germline, CDR1 is SGHNT and CDR2 is YYREEE (reference sequence). The CDR3 sequence: CASSPKYNEQFF. The CDR3 bases are TGTGCCAGCAGCCCTAAATACAATGAGCAGTTCTTC.

This sequence joins TRBV19 and TRBJ1-4, with TRBD1 as a possible D gene (6 bases). This CDR3 spans 14 amino acids. Germline V gene data show CDR1 as LNHDA and CDR2 as SQIVND (reference sequence). Trimming shortened V by 4 bases and J by 0 bases, and 6 bases separated the two germline ends. CDR3 sequence (DNA): TGTGCCAGTAGTACAGGGGCAACTAATGAAAAACTGTTTTTT. This sequence encodes CASSTGATNEKLFF.

The rearrangement joins TRBV7-3 to TRBJ2-3, with D perhaps TRBD2 (6 bases). The CDR3 has 16 residues. With 5 bases removed from V and 0 bases from J, the gap between germline ends came to 15 bases. CDR1 is SGHTA, CDR2 FQGTGA, per germline. CDR3 loop: CASSPGGEISTDTQYF. In DNA, the CDR3 is TGTGCCAGCAGCCCAGGCGGGGAGATTAGCACAGATACGCAGTATTTT.

The table lists this clone with a few counts. The chain recombines TRBV27 with TRBJ2-7, with D perhaps matching TRBD1 (5 bases). V lost 4 bases and J lost 7, with 20 bases in between. The CDR3 consists of 15 residues. Germline CDR1 reads MNHEY; CDR2 reads SMNVEV (reference sequence). The CDR3 DNA is TGTGCCAGCAGTTCCTCCAGGGATACAACGGAGGAGCAGTACTTC. It translates to CASSSSRDTTEEQYF.

The chain couples TRBV30 to TRBJ1-5; possibly TRBD1 for D (6 bases). The germline CDR1 and CDR2 sequences are GTSNPN and SVGIG (reference sequence). The CDR3 has 14 residues. Trimming pared 0 bases from V and 5 bases from J, leaving 11 bases between. The CDR3 DNA reads TGTGCCTGGAGTGTAGGGGGAGATGATCAGCCCCAGCATTTT. Translating it yields CAWSVGGDDQPQHF.

CDR3 in amino acids: CASSVAGGNYGYTF. CDR3 nucleotides: TGTGCCAGCAGCGTAGCCGGCGGAAACTATGGCTACACCTTC. The rearrangement joins TRBV9 to TRBJ1-2; D is unclear. The CDR3 contains 14 residues. From germline, CDR1 is SGDLS and CDR2 YYNGEE. Between the trimmed V and J ends, which lost 0 bases and 2 bases, there was a span of 8 bases.

The chain carries TRBV5-4 and TRBJ2-5; TRBD1 matches 8 bases. This CDR3 has 15 amino acids. The ends lost 1 base at V and 6 bases at J; junction bases unmatched: 8. Germline CDR1 is SGHNT and CDR2 is YYREEE (reference sequence). CDR3 DNA: TGTGCCAGCAGCTTGCGGACAGGGAATCAACAGACCCAGTACTTC. It encodes CASSLRTGNQQTQYF.